The rows below give T cell receptor beta chains drawn from one sample of a study of CD8 T cells in ankylosing spondylitis. TCRdb redid the calling of the 5' RACE reads with MiXCR, one entry per CDR3 protein. In the table there are around 770,000 distinct CDR3 sequences, around 11% of which are singletons. Sequencing was done on a sample of blood, either unsorted or a sorted T cell fraction (not recorded which). The receptors come from a male donor with ankylosing spondylitis. Each CDR3 is given without its conserved first and last residue. The order of the fields is J gene, clone size, V gene, CDR3 protein. A clone size is listed for some rows: how often the clone was seen (once, few, many), or a class if it is expanded.

>TRBJ2-1|.|TRBV3-1
ASSQDRTEYNEQF
>TRBJ2-5|.|TRBV25-1
ASRGQAGRETQY
>TRBJ1-5|few|TRBV3-1
ASSPFGPLSNQPQH
>TRBJ2-7|many|TRBV7-2
ASSHRARGIPSEQY
>TRBJ2-7|.|TRBV11-2
ASSLTSSGVPYEQY
>TRBJ2-1|many|TRBV10-3
AISEFGLGNNEQF
>TRBJ2-7|many|TRBV5-1
ASSLRAGSFYEQY
>TRBJ2-4|few|TRBV7-9
ASSPLGTSDIQY
>TRBJ2-1|few|TRBV7-9
ATDSGRANEQF
>TRBJ2-2|.|TRBV6-4
ASSTGTAMNTGELF
>TRBJ1-1|many|TRBV15
ATRGNRGTEAF
>TRBJ2-7|few|TRBV5-4
ASSSGTGKPYEQY
>TRBJ1-5|.|TRBV27
ASSAGMGNQPQH
>TRBJ2-7|many|TRBV29-1
SVRLVLTYEQY
>TRBJ1-2|.|TRBV7-6
ASSVWTGRSGYGYT
>TRBJ2-1|few|TRBV7-2
ASSLERSDEQF
>TRBJ1-1|few|TRBV19
ASSTPRAHTEAF
>TRBJ2-4|few|TRBV20-1
SASRVLAKNIQY
>TRBJ2-5|.|TRBV4-3
ASSQDPTGQGRTQY
>TRBJ1-1|few|TRBV3-1
ASSQWVSGNTEAF
>TRBJ1-2|few|TRBV7-9
ASSFSTGRANYGYT